The 29 T cell receptor beta chains listed next were all sequenced from one sample in a study of cytomegalovirus exposure and HLA in healthy donors. PCR was performed using 60 Vbeta and 13 Jbeta primers. Sequencing was performed with immunoSEQ multiplex PCR; in TCRdb, only in-frame clones are kept and a portion is missing. The data contain some 190,000 clones, approximately 87% of them seen just once; the ten biggest clones take up over 1%. The sequencing input was PBMCs. All receptors come from a man aged 25-45 years in good health and CMV-seronegative.

The chain uses TRBV27 and TRBJ1-4; 9 bases map to TRBD1. Germline CDR1 reads MNHEY; CDR2 reads SMNVEV (reference sequence). After removal of 7 bases from V and 8 bases from J, the junction contained 8 bases not matched to a gene. The CDR3 spans 14 residues. The CDR3 protein is CASTRTGGSEKLFF. In nucleotides, the CDR3 is TGTGCCAGCACCCGTACAGGGGGCAGCGAAAAACTGTTTTTT.

The chain's CDR3 is CASSKPAGGTDTQYF. In DNA, the CDR3 is TGTGCCAGCAGTAAACCAGCGGGAGGGACAGATACGCAGTATTTT. The chain couples TRBV25-1 to TRBJ2-3; 10 nucleotides align to TRBD2. This CDR3 has 15 residues. Germline CDR1 MGHDK, CDR2 SYGVNS. Trimming took 5 bases from V and 3 from J; bases not matched to a gene: 5. The full variable domain, rest sourced from reference TRBV25-1 and TRBJ2-3, is EADIYQTPRYLVIGTGKKITLECSQTMGHDKMYWYQQDPGMELHLIHYSYGVNSTEKGDLSSESTVSRIRTEHFPLTLESARPSHTSQYLCASSKPAGGTDTQYFGPGTRLTVL.

The rearrangement joins TRBV27 to TRBJ2-3, with 9 bases lining up with TRBD2. The V gene's germline CDR1 is MNHEY and CDR2 SMNVEV (reference sequence). This CDR3 contains 18 residues. Losses at the gene ends were 4 bases for V and 0 bases for J; bases not matched to a gene: 11. CDR3 in amino acids: CASSSSSGSYYSTDTQYF. The CDR3 DNA is TGTGCCAGCAGTTCGAGTAGCGGGAGCTACTATAGCACAGATACGCAGTATTTT.

This chain connects TRBV11-3 to TRBJ1-1; no clear D gene. Trimming stripped 0 bases from V and 6 bases from J, with 8 bases between. Germline V CDR1 and CDR2: SGHNT, YENEEA. The CDR3 is 13 amino acids. CDR3 sequence reads: CASSLDLGAEAFF. In DNA, the CDR3 is TGTGCCAGCAGCTTAGATCTGGGCGCTGAAGCTTTCTTT.

The chain recombines TRBV18 with TRBJ2-7; TRBD2 agrees at 10 bases. The CDR3 runs 16 residues. CDR1 is KGHSH and CDR2 is LQKENI in the germline V gene. J was trimmed by 6 bases and V by 0 bases; bases with no gene match: 8. CDR3 protein: CASSPPSSGGVSEQYF. CDR3 DNA: TGTGCCAGCTCACCACCGTCGAGCGGGGGGGTTAGCGAGCAGTACTTC.

This chain uses TRBV18 with TRBJ1-1; 9 nucleotides line up with TRBD1. The CDR3 is made up of 16 amino acids. With V trimmed by 3 bases and J by 3 bases, 8 bases remained unmatched. Germline loops: CDR1 KGHSH, CDR2 LQKENI. DNA for the CDR3: TGTGCCAGCTCACCGGGACAGGGAGGGGCGGACACTGAAGCTTTCTTT. Its protein is CASSPGQGGADTEAFF.

V is TRBV4-2 and J is TRBJ2-1, with 12 bases identical to TRBD2. The V segment lost 1 base and the J segment 5 bases; nucleotides outside the gene matches: 6. Germline V gene lookup returns CDR1 LGHNA and CDR2 YNFKEQ. The CDR3 has 17 amino acids. CDR3 protein: CASSQVNGLAGNNEQFF. DNA of the CDR3: TGTGCCAGCAGCCAAGTAAATGGACTAGCGGGGAACAATGAGCAGTTCTTC.

This sequence joins TRBV5-1 and TRBJ2-5; the match to TRBD1 covers 7 bases. V was clipped by 2 bases and J by 5 bases; unmatched bases: 6. The CDR3 runs to 14 residues. Germline CDR1 SGHRS, CDR2 YFSETQ. In DNA form, the CDR3 reads TGCGCCAGCAGCTTTCGGACAGGTTGGGAGACCCAGTACTTC. This encodes CASSFRTGWETQYF.

V gene TRBV7-2 combines with J gene TRBJ2-5, with 8 bases aligning to TRBD1. In germline, CDR1 is SGHTA, CDR2 FQGNSA. J gave up 7 bases and V 2 bases, and 15 bases lay outside the gene matches. The CDR3 covers 17 residues. The CDR3 coding sequence is TGTGCCAGCAGCTTAACAACGCCGGGACAGGTGGGGGGGACCCAGTACTTC. It is translated as CASSLTTPGQVGGTQYF.

J is TRBJ2-5 and V is TRBV2; 11 bases line up with TRBD2. TRBJ2-7 matches the DNA end more closely, so the J call is doubtful. The CDR3 covers 14 residues. Germline V gene data show CDR1 as SNHLY and CDR2 as FYNNEI. The CDR3 nucleotides are TGTGCCAGCACGCCTAGCGGGAGGACGTACGAGCAGTACTTC. Its protein product is CASTPSGRTYEQYF.

This chain connects TRBV10-3 to TRBJ1-2; tentative D call: TRBD1 (6 bases). Trimming stripped 11 bases from V and 3 bases from J, with 19 bases between. The CDR3 totals 14 residues. Looked up from germline, CDR1 is ENHRY and CDR2 is SYGVKD. For the CDR3, the DNA is TGTGCCCACCGCCGGGACAAAGCGGACTATGGCTACACCTTC. This encodes CAHRRDKADYGYTF.

The rearrangement uses TRBV5-6 and TRBJ2-7, with 12 bases aligning to TRBD2. This CDR3 has 15 residues. Germline values: CDR1 SGHDT, CDR2 YYEEEE. V lost 4 bases, J lost 2 bases, and 4 bases stayed unmatched. The CDR3: CASSDRLAGAYEQYF. The CDR3, as DNA: TGTGCCAGCAGCGACAGACTAGCGGGAGCCTACGAGCAGTACTTC.

The chain couples TRBV7-8 to TRBJ2-5, with TRBD2 matching 8 bases. This CDR3 is built from 15 residues. CDR1 is SGHVS and CDR2 is FQNEAQ in the germline V gene. V was pared by 8 bases and J by 2 bases, with 10 bases of the junction left unmatched. CDR3: CASRSVAGGQETQYF. The CDR3 DNA follows: TGTGCCAGCCGCAGCGTGGCGGGAGGTCAAGAGACCCAGTACTTC.

V gene TRBV5-8 combines with J gene TRBJ2-7, with a possible D match to TRBD1 (7 bases). The CDR3 extends over 15 amino acids. CDR1 and CDR2 (germline): SGHTS, YDEGEE. Trimming removed 1 base at V and 3 bases at J, with 14 bases between. This CDR3 is CASSLIVQGGYEQYF. In nucleotides, the CDR3 is TGTGCCAGCAGCTTGATAGTGCAGGGGGGCTACGAGCAGTACTTC.

V usage is TRBV5-1 and J usage is TRBJ1-2; D possibly corresponds to TRBD1 (6 bases). CDR3 length: 15 amino acids. V was shortened by 1 base and J by 4 bases, with 14 bases between the two germline ends. Germline assignment: CDR1 SGHRS and CDR2 YFSETQ. CDR3 sequence: CASSLYQGPGYGYTF. CDR3 DNA: TGCGCCAGCAGCTTGTATCAGGGGCCCGGCTATGGCTACACCTTC.

J is TRBJ2-7 and V is TRBV7-6; D possibly corresponds to TRBD2 (6 bases). The germline V gene encodes CDR1 SGHVS and CDR2 FNYEAQ. V lost 5 bases and J 3 bases, leaving 17 bases between the germline ends. This CDR3 is 15 amino acids long. The CDR3 reads CASSLSPGGDYEQYF. The CDR3 DNA reads as TGTGCCAGCAGCCTAAGTCCCGGCGGGGACTACGAGCAGTACTTC.

This sequence joins TRBV7-2 and TRBJ2-1; D possibly corresponds to TRBD1 (6 bases). Germline loops: CDR1 SGHTA, CDR2 FQGNSA. V dropped 4 bases and J dropped 2 bases, with 12 bases sitting between them. The CDR3 has 15 residues. The CDR3, as DNA: TGTGCCAGCAGCTCGGACAGTTTACCCTACAATGAGCAGTTCTTC. This codes for CASSSDSLPYNEQFF.

The gene calls are TRBV6-5 and TRBJ2-3; D may be TRBD2 (5 bases). V was pared by 2 bases and J by 0 bases, with 9 bases between. Germline assignment: CDR1 MNHEY and CDR2 SVGAGI. This CDR3 has 15 amino acids. The CDR3 DNA sequence: TGTGCCAGCAGTTACGCGCGGACTAGCACAGATACGCAGTATTTT. Amino acid sequence: CASSYARTSTDTQYF.

This clone is a singleton in its sample. The chain recombines TRBV28 with TRBJ2-7; 10 bases are a match to TRBD1. Per germline, CDR1 MDHEN and CDR2 SYDVKM. The CDR3 consists of 14 residues. Trimming removed 6 bases from V and 4 bases from J; junction bases left unmatched: 6. The CDR3 DNA reads TGTGCCAGCAGCCTGGACAGGGGGTCGTACGAGCAGTACTTC. Its translation is CASSLDRGSYEQYF.

V gene TRBV5-4 combines with J gene TRBJ2-4, with D possibly TRBD1 on 7 matching bases. CDR3 length equals 13 residues. V lost 3 bases, J lost 4 bases, and 8 bases lay in between. CDR1 and CDR2 (germline): SGHNT, YYREEE (reference sequence). The CDR3 spells CASSSGGKNIQYF. The CDR3 DNA sequence: TGTGCCAGCAGCTCAGGGGGGAAAAACATTCAGTACTTC. The entire variable domain, with the rest obtained from reference TRBV5-4 and TRBJ2-4, is as follows: ETGVTQSPTHLIKTRGQQVTLRCSSQSGHNTVSWYQQALGQGPQFIFQYYREEENGRGNFPPRFSGLQFPNYSSELNVNALELDDSALYLCASSSGGKNIQYFGAGTRLSVL.

V and J are TRBV10-1 and TRBJ2-7, with a weak D call TRBD2 (6 bases). The CDR3 has 12 amino acids. The germline CDR1 and CDR2 sequences are WNHNN and SYGVQD (reference sequence). Trimming left V 6 bases short and J 7 bases short, with 13 bases between. The CDR3 loop reads CASSAGPREQYF. The CDR3 bases are TGCGCCAGCAGCGCGGGACCCCGAGAGCAGTACTTC.

The chain uses TRBV28 and TRBJ1-3, with D maybe TRBD1 (5 bases). The CDR3 covers 15 residues. With 3 bases removed from V and 0 bases from J, the gap between germline ends came to 9 bases. Germline lookup yields CDR1 MDHEN and CDR2 SYDVKM. The CDR3 DNA reads as TGTGCCAGCAGTTTCTCCGACAGCTCTGGAAACACCATATATTTT. It translates to CASSFSDSSGNTIYF.

This clone was counted a single time. The CDR3 nucleotides are TGCGCCAGCAGTGGGACCTCGGGACAGAGGAGTGCTTGGGGCTACACCTTC. It encodes CASSGTSGQRSAWGYTF. The rearrangement joins TRBV10-1 to TRBJ1-2; 7 bases align to TRBD1. With 4 bases clipped from V and 8 bases from J, the junction kept 19 bases outside the gene matches. CDR1 is WNHNN and CDR2 is SYGVQD in the germline V gene (reference sequence). The CDR3 covers 17 residues.

This clone was counted once. The chain has TRBV5-1 and TRBJ1-1; 9 nucleotides agree with TRBD1. Trimming at V came to 3 bases and at J to 3 bases, leaving 3 bases not matched to a gene. The germline CDR1 and CDR2 sequences are SGHRS and YFSETQ. CDR3 size: 14 residues. DNA for the CDR3: TGCGCCAGCAGCTGGGGACAGGGTGACACTGAAGCTTTCTTT. It specifies CASSWGQGDTEAFF. Using reference TRBV5-1 and TRBJ1-1 for the parts outside the CDR3, the full variable domain is KAGVTQTPRYLIKTRGQQVTLSCSPISGHRSVSWYQQTPGQGLQFLFEYFSETQRNKGNFPGRFSGRQFSNSRSEMNVSTLELGDSALYLCASSWGQGDTEAFFGQGTRLTVV.

The rearrangement uses TRBV27 and TRBJ2-7; 11 bases agree with TRBD2. The CDR3 contains 15 residues. Germline trimming cut 6 bases from V and 10 bases from J; bases unmatched to any gene: 14. Germline loops: CDR1 MNHEY, CDR2 SMNVEV (reference sequence). The CDR3 protein is CASRSLTSGSVGQYF. The CDR3 DNA sequence: TGTGCCAGCAGAAGCCTAACTAGCGGGAGTGTCGGACAGTACTTC.

The genes are TRBV5-4 and TRBJ2-1; D not resolved. CDR1 is SGHNT, CDR2 YYREEE, per germline (reference sequence). Trimming removed 4 bases from V and 6 bases from J, with 14 bases in between. The CDR3 loop spans 14 amino acids. CDR3 region: CASSQGVAVNEQFF. The DNA of the CDR3 is TGTGCCAGCAGCCAAGGAGTTGCCGTCAATGAGCAGTTCTTC.

CDR3 nucleotide sequence: TGTGCCAGCAGCCAATGGGACAGCTATGGCTACACCTTC. Translation: CASSQWDSYGYTF. The rearrangement links TRBV14 to TRBJ1-2, with TRBD1 matching over 7 bases. This CDR3 has 13 residues. The V gene end was trimmed by 2 bases and the J gene end by 4 bases; junction bases not matched to a gene: 1. CDR1 and CDR2 (germline): SGHDN, FVKESK.

V usage is TRBV27 and J usage is TRBJ1-2, with D possibly matching TRBD1 (6 bases). Germline CDR1 is MNHEY and CDR2 is SMNVEV (reference sequence). The CDR3 consists of 16 residues. Trimming removed 3 bases from V and 6 bases from J, with 20 bases in between. Here the CDR3 reads CASSFSPRGAEDGYTF. CDR3 nucleotides: TGTGCCAGCAGTTTTTCTCCCAGGGGCGCTGAAGATGGCTACACCTTC.

The chain employs TRBV28 and TRBJ2-3; D is perhaps TRBD2 (6 bases). V was trimmed by 5 bases and J by 4 bases, leaving 22 bases between them. The CDR3 consists of 17 residues. Germline CDR1 MDHEN, CDR2 SYDVKM. This chain's CDR3 is CASSPILGGAGADTQYF. CDR3 sequence (DNA): TGTGCCAGCAGTCCTATACTGGGGGGTGCAGGAGCAGATACGCAGTATTTT.